This T cell receptor beta chain is drawn from a study of blood T cell repertoires in COVID-19. Overall study: Sample material is recorded as cDNA or gDNA derived from T cells, B-cell-depleted T cells, or PBMCs.

Seattle patients were enrolled during active infection and followed longitudinally. As originally analysed: Amplification with reference gene primers provided the estimates of nucleated cell counts. TCRdb's copy holds only in-frame clones and misses some; the assay was immunoSEQ multiplex PCR. V and J calls plus clone size are reproduced from that table; the DNA served to infer D and trimming. The sample lists some 290,000 clones; about 90% were seen once. The receptor comes from a woman aged 40 to 50 with COVID-19, enrolled during active disease. The specimen sequenced was peripheral blood.

The CDR3 bases are TGTGCCAGCAGTTTTGTAGGGGTTTTCACTGAAGCTTTCTTT. It yields the protein CASSFVGVFTEAFF. The V call is TRBV28, the J call TRBJ1-1, with a weak D call TRBD1 (5 bases). Trimming took off 3 bases at V and 4 bases at J, with 12 bases between the two ends. The CDR3 runs to 14 residues. Germline-derived CDR1 and CDR2 are MDHEN and SYDVKM.